The following is a TCR beta chain sequence with its context. Its antigen remains unidentified. No base-level quality is on record; no much larger clone is a single base apart. This record comes from a study of shared T cell receptors in the human thymus (dated by TCRdb to about 2021). Regarding the study in general: The study examined how self-reactive, shared T-cell receptor alpha chains are generated in the human thymus.

The CDR3 numbers 13 residues from cysteine through phenylalanine. This entry keeps only the CDR3 DNA: 39 bases, framed from base 1. V is trimmed back by 3 bases and J by 4 bases, and the junction contains 2 bases that no gene match accounts for. CDR1 and CDR2, per the germline V gene, are SGDLS and YYNGEE. Library preparation employed the immunoSEQ multiplex PCR assay. The immuneACCESS repertoire file appears here via TCRdb, limited to in-frame rearrangements. These files lack a portion of the clones; in checked studies, under half of the deficit traces to unresolved V genes, and the cause of the others is not known. The sample yields about 660,000 clones; about 87% were counted once. The biggest ten clones account for roughly 0.0087% of the sample. These same records also appear under a second study, on human thymus T cells. Drawing on the second study: In Finland, the donors were immunologically healthy infants who were having open corrective cardiac surgery for congenital heart defects. Thymus tissue was collected as surgical resects that were removed during corrective cardiac surgery. Biased V and J gene segment usage appeared to be present in both thymic and peripheral blood repertoires. The related research reported highly overlapping thymic TCR repertoires among unrelated individuals. The study described the TCR alpha and beta repertoires in under 10 infant thymus samples and a few matching peripheral blood samples. The infant donors were about 6 to 244 days old, and the cohort included more than five males and a couple of females. Thymocytes were freed from the tissue by mechanical means and kept at -70 degrees C as pellets of roughly 8.5-31 million cells. Genomic DNA was extracted from frozen cell pellets with a QIAsymphony instrument. TCRB and TCRAD loci were amplified from a standardized quantity of quality-controlled genomic DNA using the immunoSEQ multiplex PCR assay. Amplicons spanned the V(D)J region at a length sufficient to cover the CDR3 and identify V and J genes. Through the commercial immunoSEQ service, the amplicons were sequenced on an Illumina platform. Primer bias and sequencing errors were corrected as previously described, and TCRAD and TCRB were defined on the basis of the IMGT database. The repertoires were analysed using immunoSEQ Analyzer 3.0 and VDJTools for basic statistics, V/J segment usage, diversity estimates, rarefaction and pairwise overlap. Diversity was estimated using the Chao1, ChaoE, Efron-Thisted, Shannon and inverse Simpson indices, and was also estimated on datasets down-sampled to the size of the smallest sample. Repertoire overlap used strict matching of CDR3 nucleotide sequence, V gene and J gene, with Jaccard-based multidimensional scaling clustering. Thymus samples yielded on average around 810,000 unique TCRB clonotypes, compared with roughly 80,000 from blood samples.

The chain uses TRBV9 and TRBJ2-7; 9 bases in the middle match TRBD1. Sequences were obtained from thymocytes. This TCR derives from a boy younger than two with a congenital heart defect. Donor details come from another sample of the same person, matched by shared clones. The DNA sequence follows: TGTGCCAGCAGCGGGACAGGGGAATACGAGCAGTACTTC. The resulting protein is CASSGTGEYEQYF.